Each of the 27 T cell receptor beta chains below was sequenced from the same sample in a study of blood T cell repertoires in COVID-19. Data came from immunoSEQ multiplex PCR; TCRdb stores just in-frame clones and leaves some out. The sample yields some 260,000 clones, 70% to 90% seen once. The sequenced sample was peripheral blood. These receptor sequences come from a man aged 18 to 29 with active or convalescent COVID-19.

The chain joins TRBV28 to TRBJ2-1; 11 bases line up with TRBD2. Per the germline V gene, CDR1 is MDHEN and CDR2 is SYDVKM. The CDR3 has 13 amino acids. Trimming removed 6 bases from V and 7 bases from J; junction bases left unmatched: 2. CDR3 sequence reads: CASRWTSGNEQFF. CDR3 coding DNA: TGTGCCAGCAGATGGACTAGCGGGAATGAGCAGTTCTTC.

The chain uses TRBV6-5 and TRBJ2-3, with D possibly being TRBD1 (6 bases). Germline V gene lookup returns CDR1 MNHEY and CDR2 SVGAGI. The CDR3 is 13 amino acids. Deletions cut 9 bases from V and 0 bases from J, with 10 bases between. The CDR3 sequence: CASSDRSTDTQYF. As DNA, the CDR3 is TGTGCCAGTTCAGACAGGAGCACAGATACGCAGTATTTT.

The V call is TRBV2, the J call TRBJ1-1, with 9 positions matching TRBD1. CDR1 and CDR2 from the germline V gene are SNHLY and FYNNEI. The CDR3 length is 14 residues. Trimming removed 6 bases from V and 0 bases from J; junction bases left unmatched: 2. CDR3 loop: CASRYRGLNTEAFF. The CDR3 region has the DNA TGTGCCAGCAGATACAGGGGGCTGAACACTGAAGCTTTCTTT.

This chain connects TRBV11-3 to TRBJ1-4; D gene ambiguous. This CDR3 is built from 14 residues. Trimming shortened V by 6 bases and J by 7 bases, and 15 bases separated the two germline ends. Germline V CDR1 and CDR2: SGHNT, YENEEA. CDR3 sequence reads: CASRLIGDGEKLFF. In nucleotides, the CDR3 is TGTGCCAGCAGATTGATCGGAGATGGTGAAAAACTGTTTTTT.

The chain is built from TRBV4-3 and TRBJ1-2; 8 bases line up with TRBD1. The CDR3 is made up of 15 amino acids. V lost 2 bases and J lost 4; bases outside the gene matches: 6. Germline-derived CDR1 and CDR2 are LGHNA and YSLEER. DNA for the CDR3: TGCGCCAGCAGCCAAAACGCAGGGGGCGTCTATGGCTACACCTTC. Amino acids: CASSQNAGGVYGYTF.

This chain connects TRBV7-2 to TRBJ1-3; 8 bases fit TRBD1. Germline V gene lookup returns CDR1 SGHTA and CDR2 FQGNSA. The length of the CDR3 is 15 residues. With 1 base clipped from V and 11 bases from J, the junction kept 10 bases outside the gene matches. DNA of the CDR3: TGTGCCAGCAGCTTAGACAGGGGGAGGGTGCTCCCCATATATTTT. Protein: CASSLDRGRVLPIYF.

A single count supports this clone. CDR3 DNA sequence: TGTGCCAGTAGTATTTCGACAGGCCCTTCCTACGAGCAGTACTTC. Protein product: CASSISTGPSYEQYF. This chain uses TRBV19 with TRBJ2-7; D is perhaps TRBD1 (6 bases). In germline, CDR1 is LNHDA, CDR2 SQIVND (reference sequence). The CDR3 length is 15 residues. Trimming removed 3 bases at V and 1 base at J, with 13 bases between.

The V gene is TRBV5-1, the J gene TRBJ2-4, with 10 bases aligning to TRBD2. J gave up 7 bases and V 3 bases, and 10 bases lay outside the gene matches. The CDR3 has 16 residues. Germline lookup yields CDR1 SGHRS and CDR2 YFSETQ. The CDR3 DNA is TGCGCCAGCAGCTCCTTCAGCGGGAGGGCCCGCAACATTCAGTACTTC. It is translated as CASSSFSGRARNIQYF.

Concerning this clone itself: Other DNA sequences within the sample encode an identical CDR3. The chain couples TRBV5-1 to TRBJ1-1; no firm D call. Trimming removed 0 bases from V and 1 base from J, with 7 bases in between. The CDR3 consists of 14 residues. Germline V lookup: CDR1 SGHRS, CDR2 YFSETQ. The CDR3 region has the DNA TGCGCCAGCAGCTTGGCGTCAGGGAACACTGAAGCTTTCTTT. This gives the protein CASSLASGNTEAFF.

This clone showed up just once. V usage is TRBV5-1 and J usage is TRBJ2-5; D call uncertain. The germline V and J ends were trimmed by 0 bases and 2 bases, with 8 bases remaining between them. The CDR3 sequence is 14 residues long. CDR1 and CDR2 from the germline V gene are SGHRS and YFSETQ. In DNA form, the CDR3 reads TGCGCCAGCAGCTTGGCGACCGGGCAAGAGACCCAGTACTTC. This translates into CASSLATGQETQYF.

The chain recombines TRBV24-1 with TRBJ1-2; TRBD1 matches at 8 bases. From germline, CDR1 is KGHDR and CDR2 SFDVKD. V trimming: 3 bases; J trimming: 3 bases; junction bases outside the gene matches: 2. The CDR3 covers 14 residues. The CDR3 DNA reads TGTGCCACCAGTGATCCGACAGGGGACTATGGCTACACCTTC. Residues: CATSDPTGDYGYTF.

The chain uses TRBV4-3 and TRBJ2-4, with D unclear. The ends were cut back, 0 bases at V and 0 bases at J, with 12 bases in the middle. The CDR3 runs 17 residues. The germline CDR1 and CDR2 sequences are LGHNA and YSLEER. The CDR3 reads CASSQELGNIAKNIQYF. DNA for the CDR3: TGCGCCAGCAGCCAAGAATTGGGCAATATAGCCAAAAACATTCAGTACTTC.

The chain carries TRBV19 and TRBJ2-7; 9 bases align to TRBD1. The germline V gene encodes CDR1 LNHDA and CDR2 SQIVND (reference sequence). CDR3 length: 15 amino acids. V lost 5 bases and J lost 5; bases outside the gene matches: 10. CDR3 amino acids: CASSSGQGGGDEQYF. The CDR3 coding sequence is TGTGCCAGTAGTTCGGGACAGGGAGGAGGGGACGAGCAGTACTTC.

As to this clone: At one of its ends the junction is not consistent with the germline gene, which may arise from a read error. The chain couples TRBV7-7 to TRBJ2-7, with 9 bases aligning to TRBD2. The CDR3 contains 15 residues. CDR1 and CDR2 from the germline V gene are SSHAT and FNYEAQ (reference sequence). CDR3 nucleotide sequence: TGTGCTAGCAGCCCCAGACTAGCGGCCTCCTACGAGCAGTACTTC. Its translation: CASSPRLAASYEQYF.

This rearrangement joins TRBV6-2 or TRBV6-3 to TRBJ2-2, with D perhaps TRBD2 (5 bases). Germline V gene data show CDR1 as MNHEY and CDR2 as SVGEGT. This CDR3 is 16 amino acids long. Between the trimmed V and J ends, which lost 0 bases and 4 bases, there was a span of 12 bases. The CDR3 nucleotides read TGTGCCAGCAGTTACTCGAGAGTAGCGCGCACCGGGGAGCTGTTTTTT. This codes for CASSYSRVARTGELFF.

The V and J genes are TRBV7-2 and TRBJ2-5; D might be TRBD2 (5 bases). Germline CDR1 SGHTA, CDR2 FQGNSA. V lost 1 base and J lost 5, with 11 bases in between. The CDR3 extends over 14 amino acids. Written as DNA, the CDR3 is TGTGCCAGCAGCTTAGATCTGTGGGAGGAGACCCAGTACTTC. Amino acids: CASSLDLWEETQYF.

In its sample, this clone was seen once. The DNA is omitted, as the CDR3 cannot be located on it reliably, and the CDR3 follows TCRdb's listing. The chain combines TRBV24-1 with TRBJ1-5; TRBD1, the table's D call, lacks a check against the DNA. A total of 14 residues make up the CDR3, ends included. Germline CDR1 KGHDR, CDR2 SFDVKD. The CDR3: CATSVPGGNQPQHF.

The chain combines TRBV9 with TRBJ2-3; TRBD2 agrees at 8 bases. The CDR3 runs to 14 residues. V lost 4 bases, J lost 6 bases, and 7 bases stayed unmatched. Germline CDR1 and CDR2: SGDLS and YYNGEE. DNA for the CDR3: TGTGCCAGCAGCCCCGGGGGGGTAGGCGATACGCAGTATTTT. Its translation is CASSPGGVGDTQYF.

The chain employs TRBV7-9 and TRBJ1-6; 9 nucleotides agree with TRBD1. CDR1 is SEHNR, CDR2 FQNEAQ, per germline (reference sequence). This CDR3 contains 15 residues. Germline trimming cut 3 bases from V and 13 bases from J; bases unmatched to any gene: 10. As DNA, the CDR3 is TGTGCCAGCAGCTTGTGGGACAGGGTTCACCACCCCCTCCACTTT. This codes for CASSLWDRVHHPLHF.

The V and J genes are TRBV10-1 and TRBJ1-6; weak D call: TRBD1 (5 bases). CDR3 size: 14 residues. Germline lookup yields CDR1 WNHNN and CDR2 SYGVQD (reference sequence). Trimming cost V 4 bases and J 3 bases, with 7 bases left between them. CDR3 sequence reads: CASSGTSYNSPLHF. The CDR3 nucleotides read TGCGCCAGCAGTGGGACAAGCTATAATTCACCCCTCCACTTT.

The chain joins TRBV10-3 to TRBJ2-1, with 14 bases matching TRBD2. The CDR3 is 19 residues long. Trimming took 7 bases from V and 4 from J; bases not matched to a gene: 15. Germline CDR1 ENHRY, CDR2 SYGVKD. CDR3 sequence reads: CAITGTRLAGGPSYNEQFF. The CDR3 DNA reads as TGTGCCATCACAGGGACGAGACTAGCGGGAGGGCCGTCATACAATGAGCAGTTCTTC.

The chain uses TRBV7-2 and TRBJ2-2; 7 nucleotides match TRBD2. With V trimmed by 3 bases and J by 2 bases, 3 bases remained unmatched. In germline, CDR1 is SGHTA, CDR2 FQGNSA. The CDR3 runs to 15 residues. The CDR3 DNA sequence: TGTGCCAGCAGCTTGGGGGGGACCAACACCGGGGAGCTGTTTTTT. Protein sequence: CASSLGGTNTGELFF.

The V call is TRBV7-3, the J call TRBJ1-1; 7 bases match TRBD1. Per germline, CDR1 SGHTA and CDR2 FQGTGA. CDR3 length equals 16 residues. Trimming cost V 1 base and J 2 bases; bases outside gene matches: 7. CDR3 protein: CASSLIGGQINTEAFF. As DNA, the CDR3 is TGTGCCAGCAGCTTAATAGGGGGACAGATTAACACTGAAGCTTTCTTT. Full variable domain (rest looked up from reference TRBV7-3 and TRBJ1-1): GAGVSQTPSNKVTEKGKYVELRCDPISGHTALYWYRQSLGQGPEFLIYFQGTGAADDSGLPNDRFFAVRPEGSVSTLKIQRTERGDSAVYLCASSLIGGQINTEAFFGQGTRLTVV.

The chain has TRBV21-1 and TRBJ1-1; the listed D gene, TRBD1, was not tested against the DNA. TRBV21-1 is labeled a pseudogene. This CDR3 is built from 21 residues. This CDR3 is CASSKEWKGQGARMVHTEAFF. DNA of the CDR3: TGTGCCAGCAGCAAAGAGTGGAAGGGACAGGGGGCGCGGATGGTTCACACTGAAGCTTTCTTT.

The rearrangement links TRBV6-5 to TRBJ2-3; no clear D. The CDR3 has 13 amino acids. Per the germline V gene, CDR1 is MNHEY and CDR2 is SVGAGI. Trimming shortened V by 6 bases and J by 3 bases, and 10 bases separated the two germline ends. Here the CDR3 reads CASSSIETDTQYF. In DNA form, the CDR3 reads TGTGCCAGCAGCTCAATAGAGACAGATACGCAGTATTTT.

This clone showed up just once. The rearrangement links TRBV21-1 to TRBJ2-1; TRBD1, the table's D call, lacks a check against the DNA. TRBV21-1 is annotated as a pseudogene. This CDR3 is 17 amino acids long. For the CDR3, the DNA is TGTGCCAGCAGCAAAGCCCTTCGACAGGGGGCAGAGAATGAGCAGTTCTTC. Residues: CASSKALRQGAENEQFF.

The count of this clone is one. The rearrangement uses TRBV27 and TRBJ2-3; D gene ambiguous. This CDR3 spans 16 amino acids. Germline CDR1 and CDR2: MNHEY and SMNVEV (reference sequence). Trimming removed 3 bases at V and 2 bases at J, with 15 bases between. CDR3 DNA: TGTGCCAGCAGTTTTTTTTTGGCGGCGTCCACAGATACGCAGTATTTT. As protein: CASSFFLAASTDTQYF.